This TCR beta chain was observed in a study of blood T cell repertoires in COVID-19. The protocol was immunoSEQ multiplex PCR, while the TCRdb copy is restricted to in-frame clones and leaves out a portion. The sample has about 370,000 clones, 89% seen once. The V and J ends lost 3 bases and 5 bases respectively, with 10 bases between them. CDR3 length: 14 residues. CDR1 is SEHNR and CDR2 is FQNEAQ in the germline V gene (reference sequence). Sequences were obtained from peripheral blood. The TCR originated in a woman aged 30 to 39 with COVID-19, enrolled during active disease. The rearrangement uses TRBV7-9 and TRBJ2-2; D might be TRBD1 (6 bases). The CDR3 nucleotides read TGTGCCAGCAGCTTGGGTACAGGGACCGGGGAGCTGTTTTTT. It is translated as CASSLGTGTGELFF.